The text below deals with one T cell receptor (beta chain). The CDR3 runs 17 residues. CDR1 is SQVTM and CDR2 is ANQGSEA in the germline V gene. Trimming removed 4 bases at V and 0 bases at J, with 18 bases between. Amplified TCR beta CDR3 regions came from RNA transcripts. First-round RT-PCR with HTBI primers amplified the TCR CDR3 region. Each CDR3 protein gets one entry after TCRdb re-called the multiplex PCR reads with MiXCR. The table lists roughly 290,000 distinct CDR3 sequences, roughly 15% of them singletons. The sample belongs to a study of T cells in Graves' hyperthyroidism and ophthalmopathy. Absence of ophthalmopathy progression within 18 months defined stable Graves' hyperthyroidism.

Sequenced: blood. This chain joins TRBV29-1 and TRBJ2-2, with D perhaps matching TRBD1 or TRBD2 (6 bases each). This TCR was recovered from a woman aged 40 to 49 with Graves' hyperthyroidism. The CDR3 loop reads CSVGISRGRANTGELFF. The CDR3 region has the DNA TGCAGCGTTGGTATTAGCCGGGGGCGGGCGAACACCGGGGAGCTGTTTTTT.